This T cell receptor (beta chain) was identified in a study of blood T cell repertoires in COVID-19. The data were produced by immunoSEQ multiplex PCR, yet TCRdb's version contains in-frame clones alone and is incomplete. This sample yields approximately 160,000 clones, of which almost 85% are seen a single time; under 8.5% belongs to the top ten. Looked up from germline, CDR1 is MDHEN and CDR2 is SYDVKM. V was pared by 6 bases and J by 10 bases, with 5 bases of the junction left unmatched. The CDR3 extends over 12 amino acids. Sequencing was performed on peripheral blood. The sequence was collected from a man aged 35-49 years who had recovered from COVID-19. The chain joins TRBV28 to TRBJ2-1; the match to TRBD2 covers 8 bases. The CDR3 sequence is CASSISGEEQFF. As DNA, the CDR3 is TGTGCCAGCAGCATTAGCGGGGAGGAGCAGTTCTTC.